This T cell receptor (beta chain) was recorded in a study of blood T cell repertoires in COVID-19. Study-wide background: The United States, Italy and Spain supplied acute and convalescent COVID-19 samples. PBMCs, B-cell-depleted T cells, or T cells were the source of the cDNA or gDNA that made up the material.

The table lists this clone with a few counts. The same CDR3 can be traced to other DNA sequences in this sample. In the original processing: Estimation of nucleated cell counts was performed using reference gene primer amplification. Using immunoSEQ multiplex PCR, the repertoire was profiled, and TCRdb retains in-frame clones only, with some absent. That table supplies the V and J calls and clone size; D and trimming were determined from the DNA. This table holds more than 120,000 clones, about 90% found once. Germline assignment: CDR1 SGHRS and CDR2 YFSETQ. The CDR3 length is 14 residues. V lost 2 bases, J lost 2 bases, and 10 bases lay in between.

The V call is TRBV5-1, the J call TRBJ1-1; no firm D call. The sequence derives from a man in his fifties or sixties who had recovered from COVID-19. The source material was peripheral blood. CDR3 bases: TGCGCCAGCAGCTTAGACACCCGAAACACTGAAGCTTTCTTT. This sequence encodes CASSLDTRNTEAFF.